The 28 T cell receptor beta chains below come from one sample, sequenced in a study of T-cell memory formation after mild COVID-19. TCRdb reprocessed the 5' RACE reads with MiXCR, giving one entry per CDR3 protein. The sample has a few hundred thousand distinct CDR3 sequences; 20% to 25% are singletons. Sequenced input: PBMCs or a T cell subset sorted from them (not recorded which). These receptors were obtained from a young man who had mild COVID-19 (a few samples of this study predate the infection). Cell type and time point are not known.

V and J are TRBV20-1 and TRBJ1-6; perhaps TRBD1 as D (6 bases). CDR1 is DFQATT and CDR2 is SNEGSKA in the germline V gene (reference sequence). The CDR3 sequence is 14 residues long. V lost 2 bases and J 7 bases, leaving 12 bases between the germline ends. Here the CDR3 DNA reads TGCAGTGCTAGAAAGGGGGTCGGGAATTCACCCCTCCACTTT. Protein product: CSARKGVGNSPLHF.

The gene calls are TRBV7-9 and TRBJ2-1; TRBD2 agrees at 13 bases. CDR1 is SEHNR, CDR2 FQNEAQ, per germline (reference sequence). V shed 5 bases, J shed 5 bases, and the junction held 9 bases outside the gene matches. The CDR3 has 17 residues. CDR3 coding DNA: TGTGCCAGCAGCAACCGACGGACTAGCGGGGGCCACAATGAGCAGTTCTTC. Translating gives CASSNRRTSGGHNEQFF.

This clonotype was detected only a few times. The V call is TRBV28, the J call TRBJ1-5, with D unclear. This CDR3 comprises 16 residues. V dropped 3 bases and J dropped 0 bases, with 12 bases sitting between them. The germline V gene has CDR1 MDHEN and CDR2 SYDVKM. The CDR3 DNA reads as TGTGCCAGCAGTTTGGTCCCAGTTTATAGCAATCAGCCCCAGCATTTT. Residues: CASSLVPVYSNQPQHF.

This sequence joins TRBV3-1 and TRBJ1-1; D may be TRBD1 (6 bases). Germline-derived CDR1 and CDR2 are LGHDT and YNNKEL (reference sequence). This CDR3 has 13 amino acids. Trimming pared 4 bases from V and 5 bases from J, leaving 11 bases between. In DNA, the CDR3 is TGTGCCAGCAGCCGACAACAGGGAACTGAAGCTTTCTTT. Translation: CASSRQQGTEAFF.

Only a few counts were recorded for this clonotype. This chain connects TRBV6-1 to TRBJ2-7, with D perhaps TRBD1 (6 bases). With 2 bases removed from V and 3 bases from J, the gap between germline ends came to 14 bases. In germline, CDR1 is MNHNS, CDR2 SASEGT. The CDR3 is made up of 15 amino acids. CDR3 residues: CASSESVTGDYEQYV. Written as DNA, the CDR3 is TGTGCCAGCAGTGAATCTGTGACAGGAGACTACGAGCAGTACGTC.

The genes are TRBV5-1 and TRBJ2-3; D remains ambiguous. Germline CDR1 and CDR2: SGHRS and YFSETQ. This CDR3 contains 11 residues. Trimming cost V 6 bases and J 6 bases, with 8 bases left between them. CDR3 coding DNA: TGCGCCAGCATACTGGGGGATACGCAGTATTTT. Encoded protein: CASILGDTQYF. The variable domain in full, completed from reference TRBV5-1 and TRBJ2-3, reads KAGVTQTPRYLIKTRGQQVTLSCSPISGHRSVSWYQQTPGQGLQFLFEYFSETQRNKGNFPGRFSGRQFSNSRSEMNVSTLELGDSALYLCASILGDTQYFGPGTRLTVL.

A few counts support this clonotype. This chain connects TRBV7-3 to TRBJ2-3; 8 bases fit TRBD2. J gave up 0 bases and V 1 base, and 3 bases lay outside the gene matches. Per the germline V gene, CDR1 is SGHTA and CDR2 is FQGTGA. The CDR3 runs 16 residues. The CDR3 region has the DNA TGTGCCAGCAGCTTAATCGGGAGGGAAAGCACAGATACGCAGTATTTT. This codes for CASSLIGRESTDTQYF.

The chain carries TRBV20-1 and TRBJ1-5; D is unresolved. The CDR3 consists of 13 residues. V dropped 0 bases and J dropped 6 bases, with 9 bases sitting between them. Germline CDR1 and CDR2: DFQATT and SNEGSKA (reference sequence). The CDR3 protein is CSAREYVGQPQHF. As DNA, the CDR3 is TGCAGTGCTAGAGAGTACGTCGGTCAGCCCCAGCATTTT.

This chain connects TRBV15 to TRBJ2-3; perhaps TRBD1 as D (6 bases). Germline V gene sequence: CDR1 LNHNV, CDR2 YYDKDF (reference sequence). There are 15 residues in the CDR3. V was cut by 1 base and J by 4 bases, with 12 bases left in between. The CDR3: CATSRGDTPADTQYF. Written as DNA, the CDR3 is TGTGCCACCAGCAGAGGGGACACTCCGGCAGATACGCAGTATTTT. The variable domain in full, with the rest retrieved from reference TRBV15 and TRBJ2-3, is DAMVIQNPRYQVTQFGKPVTLSCSQTLNHNVMYWYQQKSSQAPKLLFHYYDKDFNNEADTPDNFQSRRPNTSFCFLDIRSPGLGDTAMYLCATSRGDTPADTQYFGPGTRLTVL.

This chain connects TRBV5-6 to TRBJ2-5; D uncertain. The CDR3 consists of 15 residues. Germline V gives CDR1 SGHDT, CDR2 YYEEEE. Trimming left V 3 bases short and J 3 bases short, with 15 bases between. CDR3 nucleotide sequence: TGTGCCAGCAGCTCGTGGGGAACCACGGAAGAGACCCAGTACTTC. Translating it yields CASSSWGTTEETQYF.

V is TRBV6-5 and J is TRBJ1-5; unclear D gene. The CDR3 has 15 residues. Per the germline V gene, CDR1 is MNHEY and CDR2 is SVGAGI. The ends were cut back, 3 bases at V and 0 bases at J, with 9 bases in the middle. The CDR3 reads CASSYTGNSNQPQHF. The CDR3 DNA reads as TGTGCCAGCAGTTATACGGGTAATAGCAATCAGCCCCAGCATTTT.

This clonotype was picked up a small number of times. The rearrangement joins TRBV7-8 to TRBJ1-3; D is uncertain. Germline CDR1 and CDR2: SGHVS and FQNEAQ. The length of the CDR3 is 14 residues. V dropped 5 bases and J dropped 4 bases, with 12 bases sitting between them. The CDR3 bases are TGTGCCAGCAGCGGTGACTGGCGGGGAAACACCATATATTTT. It yields the protein CASSGDWRGNTIYF.

This clonotype occurred a few times. The chain links TRBV12-3 or TRBV12-4 to TRBJ1-6; the D is unclear. The V and J ends lost 6 bases and 9 bases respectively, with 15 bases between them. This CDR3 is 14 amino acids long. DNA for the CDR3: TGTGCCAGCAGCGCCCCTGGCGGGTTTTCACCCCTCCACTTT. Its protein is CASSAPGGFSPLHF.

This clonotype was detected a few times. The rearrangement joins TRBV12-3 or TRBV12-4 to TRBJ1-3, with D uncertain. V lost 6 bases and J 0 bases, leaving 9 bases between the germline ends. This CDR3 spans 14 amino acids. The DNA of the CDR3 is TGTGCCAGCAGCCCCGCTAGCTCTGGAAACACCATATATTTT. It is translated as CASSPASSGNTIYF.

The table lists this clonotype with a few counts. The gene calls are TRBV20-1 and TRBJ2-3; D may be TRBD1 (5 bases). The CDR3 loop spans 14 amino acids. Trimming stripped 5 bases from V and 1 base from J, with 13 bases between. Germline V gives CDR1 DFQATT, CDR2 SNEGSKA (reference sequence). CDR3 in amino acids: CSADSSTRTDTQYF. The CDR3 coding sequence is TGCAGTGCTGACAGTAGCACCCGCACAGATACGCAGTATTTT.

This clonotype was seen more than once but under ten times. This chain joins TRBV20-1 and TRBJ2-5, with TRBD1 matching over 7 bases. Trimming at V came to 5 bases and at J to 2 bases, leaving 11 bases not matched to a gene. Per germline, CDR1 DFQATT and CDR2 SNEGSKA (reference sequence). The CDR3 loop spans 15 amino acids. CDR3 amino acids: CSAGDSGTVQETQYF. DNA of the CDR3: TGCAGTGCTGGGGACAGTGGGACGGTTCAAGAGACCCAGTACTTC.

This clonotype has just a few counts. The chain has TRBV7-9 and TRBJ1-6, with a weak D call TRBD1 (5 bases). Trimming removed 2 bases from V and 9 bases from J, with 11 bases in between. Per the germline V gene, CDR1 is SEHNR and CDR2 is FQNEAQ (reference sequence). The CDR3 consists of 14 residues. The CDR3 nucleotides are TGTGCCAGCAGCTTACAGGGCCTGGGTTCACCCCTCCACTTT. This gives the protein CASSLQGLGSPLHF.

This clonotype has only a few counts. The chain couples TRBV6-5 to TRBJ1-1; TRBD1 might be the D (6 bases). The CDR3 totals 15 residues. Germline lookup yields CDR1 MNHEY and CDR2 SVGAGI. V was clipped by 0 bases and J by 0 bases, with 8 bases between them. The CDR3 here is CASSYSTGLNTEAFF. In DNA, the CDR3 is TGTGCCAGCAGTTACTCGACAGGCCTGAACACTGAAGCTTTCTTT.

The chain employs TRBV9 and TRBJ2-5; 11 bases match TRBD2. Germline CDR1 reads SGDLS; CDR2 reads YYNGEE. The length of the CDR3 is 16 residues. V was clipped by 3 bases and J by 2 bases; unmatched bases: 6. Here the CDR3 DNA reads TGTGCCAGCAGCGGACTAACTAGCGGGGGACAAGAGACCCAGTACTTC. It is translated as CASSGLTSGGQETQYF.

In its sample, this clonotype was seen a few times. The chain carries TRBV20-1 and TRBJ1-1, with D uncertain. In germline, CDR1 is DFQATT, CDR2 SNEGSKA (reference sequence). Trimming took off 0 bases at V and 0 bases at J, with 11 bases between the two ends. The CDR3 sequence is 15 residues long. The DNA of the CDR3 is TGCAGTGCTAGAGATGTGGGATTAATGAACACTGAAGCTTTCTTT. Translating it yields CSARDVGLMNTEAFF.

The rearrangement uses TRBV9 and TRBJ1-1; D unresolved. Deletions cut 0 bases from V and 1 base from J, with 7 bases between. The CDR3 spans 14 residues. Per the germline V gene, CDR1 is SGDLS and CDR2 is YYNGEE. As DNA, the CDR3 is TGTGCCAGCAGCGTAGGGGCGGGGAACACTGAAGCTTTCTTT. Translated: CASSVGAGNTEAFF.

The chain employs TRBV3-1 and TRBJ1-2, with 8 bases that match TRBD1. Germline assignment: CDR1 LGHDT and CDR2 YNNKEL (reference sequence). The CDR3 is 14 amino acids. V lost 1 base, J lost 7 bases, and 5 bases stayed unmatched. CDR3 coding DNA: TGTGCCAGCAGCCAAGGTCTCAGGGGGCTTGGCTACACCTTC. Its protein product is CASSQGLRGLGYTF.

The chain uses TRBV4-1 and TRBJ1-5, with 8 positions matching TRBD1. CDR3 length equals 17 residues. Germline V gene data show CDR1 as MGHRA and CDR2 as YSYEKL. Unmatched junction bases numbered 4, after V lost 0 bases and J lost 0 bases. This CDR3 reads CASSQEPQGDSNQPQHF. The CDR3 nucleotides are TGCGCCAGCAGCCAAGAACCACAGGGGGATAGCAATCAGCCCCAGCATTTT.

This clonotype was seen a handful of times. This chain joins TRBV5-1 and TRBJ2-5; possibly TRBD2 for D (5 bases). The CDR3 sequence is 16 residues long. Trimming took off 4 bases at V and 1 base at J, with 17 bases between the two ends. Germline CDR1 reads SGHRS; CDR2 reads YFSETQ. Here the CDR3 reads CASSKGYRGVQETQYF. DNA of the CDR3: TGCGCCAGCAGCAAAGGATATCGGGGTGTCCAAGAGACCCAGTACTTC.

The sample holds a few counts of this clonotype. The J gene is TRBJ2-5, the V gene TRBV20-1, with a tentative D call TRBD2 (7 bases). The CDR3 has 13 residues. Trimming removed 5 bases at V and 5 bases at J, with 15 bases between. Germline V gene data show CDR1 as DFQATT and CDR2 as SNEGSKA (reference sequence). The CDR3 region has the DNA TGCAGTGCTCTATCGGGGGGCGCGGAGACCCAGTACTTC. Translated, it gives CSALSGGAETQYF.

This rearrangement joins TRBV5-6 to TRBJ1-2; the match to TRBD1 covers 8 bases. This CDR3 has 15 amino acids. The germline CDR1 and CDR2 sequences are SGHDT and YYEEEE. J gave up 4 bases and V 4 bases, and 9 bases lay outside the gene matches. In DNA, the CDR3 is TGTGCCAGCAGCCAATGGGACAGGAGGTCCTATGGCTACACCTTC. It translates to CASSQWDRRSYGYTF.

The genes are TRBV6-5 and TRBJ1-1; tentative D call: TRBD1 (5 bases). Trimming took off 0 bases at V and 9 bases at J, with 17 bases between the two ends. The CDR3 extends over 15 amino acids. CDR1 and CDR2 from the germline V gene are MNHEY and SVGAGI. CDR3 coding DNA: TGTGCCAGCAGTTACTCGAGCCATCAGGGATTTAAAGCTTTCTTT. Translation gives CASSYSSHQGFKAFF.

This clonotype was recorded a few times. This rearrangement joins TRBV5-1 to TRBJ2-3, with 13 bases aligning to TRBD2. The length of the CDR3 is 20 residues. Trimming removed 3 bases from V and 4 bases from J; junction bases left unmatched: 17. Germline V CDR1 and CDR2: SGHRS, YFSETQ. Here the CDR3 reads CASSWGTSGVLPVRADTQYF. The DNA of the CDR3 is TGCGCCAGCAGCTGGGGGACTAGCGGGGTTCTGCCGGTAAGGGCAGATACGCAGTATTTT.